Presented here are 9 T cell receptor beta chains from one specimen sequenced in a study of T-cell memory formation after mild COVID-19. Using its own MiXCR run on the 5' RACE reads, TCRdb lists one record per CDR3 protein. The table lists 170,000 or so distinct CDR3 sequences, 20% to 25% of them singletons, with roughly 23% in the top ten. Sample: PBMCs or a T cell subset sorted from them (not recorded which). All receptors come from an adult woman who had mild COVID-19 (a few samples of this study predate the infection). Cell type and time point are not known.

This clonotype was detected a few times. The CDR3 sequence is CSVERNTGELFF. CDR3 bases: TGCAGCGTTGAGAGGAACACCGGGGAGCTGTTTTTT. The chain is built from TRBV29-1 and TRBJ2-2, with D unclear. This CDR3 region has 12 residues. V gave up 3 bases and J gave up 1 base, with 3 bases separating them. Germline assignment: CDR1 SQVTM and CDR2 ANQGSEA.

A few counts support this clonotype. The chain employs TRBV9 and TRBJ2-7; the D gene could be TRBD1 or TRBD2 (5 bases each). With 3 bases removed from V and 7 bases from J, the gap between germline ends came to 14 bases. From germline, CDR1 is SGDLS and CDR2 YYNGEE. The CDR3 runs to 13 residues. In nucleotides, the CDR3 is TGTGCCAGCAGCGCCCTCGTTGAGGGGGAGCAGTACTTC. Amino acids: CASSALVEGEQYF.

This clonotype was counted a few times. The chain uses TRBV14 and TRBJ2-2; 7 bases agree with TRBD1. CDR1 is SGHDN and CDR2 is FVKESK in the germline V gene. The ends lost 3 bases at V and 5 bases at J; junction bases unmatched: 6. The length of the CDR3 is 15 residues. The CDR3 DNA follows: TGTGCCAGCAGCCATACAGGGGTTCGGACCGGGGAGCTGTTTTTT. As protein: CASSHTGVRTGELFF.

The chain is built from TRBV19 and TRBJ2-3, with TRBD2 identical over 7 bases. J was trimmed by 0 bases and V by 4 bases; bases with no gene match: 4. Looked up from germline, CDR1 is LNHDA and CDR2 is SQIVND (reference sequence). CDR3 length equals 15 residues. The DNA of the CDR3 is TGTGCCAGTAGTACTCTAGCGGTGAGCACAGATACGCAGTATTTT. Translating gives CASSTLAVSTDTQYF.

V and J are TRBV27 and TRBJ2-2; D unresolved. This CDR3 is 13 amino acids long. Germline V CDR1 and CDR2: MNHEY, SMNVEV (reference sequence). V dropped 4 bases and J dropped 6 bases, with 9 bases sitting between them. The DNA for the CDR3 is TGTGCCAGCAGTTCCCTATCTTCCGGGGAGCTGTTTTTT. Protein sequence: CASSSLSSGELFF.

The chain links TRBV7-9 to TRBJ2-3; D might be TRBD2 (6 bases). CDR1 is SEHNR, CDR2 FQNEAQ, per germline (reference sequence). V was trimmed by 8 bases and J by 1 base, leaving 16 bases between them. There are 15 residues in the CDR3. The chain's CDR3 is CASASGGFGTDTQYF. In DNA form, the CDR3 reads TGTGCCAGCGCCAGTGGGGGGTTCGGCACAGATACGCAGTATTTT.

V gene TRBV12-3 or TRBV12-4 combines with J gene TRBJ2-7; TRBD1 matches 8 bases. V lost 1 base and J lost 4; bases outside the gene matches: 9. The CDR3 has 16 residues. This chain's CDR3 is CASSLVGGQENYEQYF. The CDR3 nucleotides read TGTGCCAGCAGTTTAGTGGGGGGACAGGAGAATTACGAGCAGTACTTC.

V is TRBV12-3 or TRBV12-4 and J is TRBJ2-7, with 10 bases identical to TRBD1. CDR3 length: 13 amino acids. With 5 bases clipped from V and 6 bases from J, the junction kept 4 bases outside the gene matches. The CDR3 coding sequence is TGTGCCAGCAGTCAGGGGACAGGGGCCGAGCAGTACTTC. As protein: CASSQGTGAEQYF.

The rearrangement links TRBV12-3 or TRBV12-4 to TRBJ2-6, with D maybe TRBD2 (5 bases). Trimming took 2 bases from V and 3 from J, leaving 17 bases between them. This CDR3 has 18 amino acids. The CDR3 here is CASSLFLRVGVGANVLTF. The DNA for the CDR3 is TGTGCCAGCAGTTTATTCCTCAGAGTCGGGGTTGGGGCCAACGTCCTGACTTTC.